This T cell receptor beta chain is from a study of cytomegalovirus exposure and HLA in healthy donors. Study conclusions and caveats: Roughly 170 TCR beta chains were listed as cytomegalovirus-associated.

The V and J ends lost 4 bases and 1 base respectively, with 10 bases between them. This CDR3 comprises 14 residues. Germline values: CDR1 SGHTA, CDR2 FQGTGA. Comment on this clone: What it binds is not known.

Some clones are missing from TCRdb's copy, which holds only in-frame ones; the method was immunoSEQ multiplex PCR. The table lists roughly 200,000 clones, approximately 84% of them singletons. The source is a woman aged 18-30 years in good health and CMV-seropositive. Sequencing used PBMCs. The chain carries TRBV7-3 and TRBJ1-1; no firm D call. The CDR3 bases are TGTGCCAGCAGCTATGGCGGCAGGAACACTGAAGCTTTCTTT. The encoded protein is CASSYGGRNTEAFF.